The next 6 T cell receptor beta chains were all read from a single sample in a study of cytomegalovirus exposure and HLA in healthy donors. The PCR ran on 60 Vbeta and 13 Jbeta primers. Sequencing used immunoSEQ multiplex PCR; TCRdb keeps in-frame clones, though not all of them. The table lists a few hundred thousand clones, 65% to 80% of them singletons, with roughly 15% in the top ten. Sequencing input: PBMCs. These TCRs come from a man in his forties in good health and CMV-seronegative.

This clone was seen only a few times. The chain uses TRBV30 and TRBJ1-6; a weak D match, TRBD1 (5 bases). Between the trimmed V and J ends, which lost 0 bases and 8 bases, there was a span of 14 bases. This CDR3 is 15 amino acids long. Looked up from germline, CDR1 is GTSNPN and CDR2 is SVGIG (reference sequence). DNA of the CDR3: TGTGCCTGGAGTGTACGGTTGGGGGGGGATTCACCCCTCCACTTT. Its translation: CAWSVRLGGDSPLHF. Full variable domain (outside the CDR3, taken from reference TRBV30 and TRBJ1-6): SQTIHQWPATLVQPVGSPLSLECTVEGTSNPNLYWYRQAAGRGLQLLFYSVGIGQISSEVPQNLSASRPQDRQFILSSKKLLLSDSGFYLCAWSVRLGGDSPLHFGNGTRLTVT.

V usage is TRBV13 and J usage is TRBJ1-3; a possible D gene is TRBD1 (6 bases). Germline V gives CDR1 PRHDT, CDR2 FYEKMQ (reference sequence). CDR3 length: 14 residues. Trimming stripped 3 bases from V and 1 base from J, with 7 bases between. CDR3 amino acids: CASSLQGSGNTIYF. The CDR3 DNA follows: TGTGCCAGCAGCTTGCAGGGGTCTGGAAACACCATATATTTT.

The chain has TRBV7-8 and TRBJ2-2; 10 bases agree with TRBD2. Germline V CDR1 and CDR2: SGHVS, FQNEAQ. The V segment lost 3 bases and the J segment 1 base; nucleotides outside the gene matches: 2. The CDR3 consists of 16 residues. The CDR3, as DNA: TGTGCCAGCAGCTTTTCTAGCGGGGGGAACACCGGGGAGCTGTTTTTT. Translating gives CASSFSSGGNTGELFF.

The chain carries TRBV11-2 and TRBJ2-2, with a weak D call TRBD2 (5 bases). Germline assignment: CDR1 SGHAT and CDR2 FQNNGV. This CDR3 is 15 amino acids long. The V and J ends lost 1 base and 0 bases respectively, with 6 bases between them. The CDR3 region has the DNA TGTGCCAGCAGCTTAGCCGGGACGAACACCGGGGAGCTGTTTTTT. Encoded protein: CASSLAGTNTGELFF.

The rearrangement links TRBV19 to TRBJ2-1, with 8 bases matching TRBD2. Germline CDR1 LNHDA, CDR2 SQIVND (reference sequence). The CDR3 totals 14 residues. Unmatched junction bases numbered 1, after V lost 6 bases and J lost 0 bases. The CDR3: CASRSGGSYNEQFF. Written as DNA, the CDR3 is TGTGCCAGTAGGAGCGGGGGCTCCTACAATGAGCAGTTCTTC.

This chain uses TRBV29-1 with TRBJ2-3; the match to TRBD2 covers 13 bases. V lost 6 bases and J lost 0; bases outside the gene matches: 3. CDR1 and CDR2 from the germline V gene are SQVTM and ANQGSEA. The CDR3 length is 15 residues. CDR3 nucleotide sequence: TGCAGCGTAGGGACTAGCGGGATTAGCACAGATACGCAGTATTTT. The encoded protein is CSVGTSGISTDTQYF.